The subject of this entry is one T cell receptor beta chain. One junction end disagrees with the germline gene, perhaps due to a read error. CD8+ and CD4+ T cells from blood underwent TCR beta sequencing, which was carried out in a high-throughput format. Controls comprised healthy donors matched for age and sex. TEMRA cells were FACS-enriched, unlike CD8+ and CD4+ T cells, which were negatively isolated. It was with random hexamers that about 0.45 to 1 ug RNA was reverse transcribed. With immunoSEQ multiplex PCR, TCR beta CDR3 was amplified across 54 Vbeta and 13 Jbeta. TCRdb used MiXCR to reprocess the immunoSEQ multiplex PCR reads, holding one entry per CDR3 protein. The table lists roughly 200,000 distinct CDR3 sequences, 90% to 95% of them singletons. This specimen comes from a study of CD8 T cells in Susac syndrome. CDR3 length: 15 residues. Germline values: CDR1 MNHNY, CDR2 SVGAGI (reference sequence).

The receptor comes from a human donor in good health. The V and J genes are TRBV6-6 and TRBJ1-4; 8 bases fit TRBD1. The specimen sequenced was CD4+ T cells from PBMCs. CDR3 DNA: TGTGCCAGCAGTGACTCTGACAGGGGAGGTGAAAAACTGTTTTTT. This gives the protein CASSDSDRGGEKLFF.